The rows below give T cell receptor beta chains drawn from one sample of a study of T-cell reconstitution after alpha-beta-depleted transplantation in children. TCRdb reanalysed the PCR reads using MiXCR and keeps one entry per CDR3 protein. The repertoire holds 450,000 to 600,000 distinct CDR3 sequences, with approximately 32% as singletons. Specimen: PBMCs from the stem cell graft donor, collected from the stem cell graft. Every receptor here comes from a human donor who donated a stem cell graft to a child with aplastic anemia. Each CDR3 is given without its conserved first and last residue. The order of the fields is D gene, V gene, CDR3 protein. The D gene is left open where the match is weak.

>TRBD2|TRBV27
ASRELAGEGPYNEQF
>-|TRBV7-2
ASSVQKNYGYT
>TRBD1|TRBV15
ATSRGGTGKNIQY
>TRBD2|TRBV6-1
ASSDPSGSSYNEQF
>TRBD1|TRBV7-8
ASSLAQGASYNEQF
>-|TRBV21-1
ASSTSWEGRDYGYT
>TRBD1|TRBV7-8
ASSPGTGGRQPQH
>-|TRBV7-7
ASSPIGGVSGYT
>TRBD2|TRBV2
ASPGLAVNNEQF
>-|TRBV7-3
ASSLSGPGNTEAF
>-|TRBV25-1
ASSVPGASRNTEAF
>TRBD2|TRBV6-5
ASSYSGRGYNEQF
>-|TRBV18
ASSPYQGRPTNEKLF
>-|TRBV6-2/TRBV6-3
ASSYSGEADTQY
>TRBD1|TRBV5-1
ASSLDRQGWTEQF
>-|TRBV29-1
SVYEPLRGLLLSSGANVLT
>TRBD1|TRBV5-4
ASSLWDSDNQETQY
>-|TRBV5-1
ASSLGTPHNEQF
>-|TRBV12-5
ASGARDGRSDTQY
>-|TRBV20-1
SVLTDGDEQF
>TRBD2|TRBV7-3
ASSLMAYSGTSYNEQF
>-|TRBV12-3/TRBV12-4
ASRSRVSPLH
>-|TRBV5-1
ASSWDDSTEAF
>-|TRBV19
ASSILGGQAF
>-|TRBV19
ASSLPGWASTDTQY
>-|TRBV12-3/TRBV12-4
ASSLTVHGYT
>-|TRBV29-1
SVEDLGQGLNYNEQF
>TRBD1|TRBV12-3/TRBV12-4
ASSWTGGSNQPQH
>TRBD1|TRBV30
AWSSRGLTEAF
>-|TRBV27
ASSTAVDTEAF
>TRBD2|TRBV10-2
ASIRSGRAPYNEQF
>-|TRBV9
ASSVDVGAANEKLF
>TRBD2|TRBV14
ASSQDRGGGWNEQF
>TRBD2|TRBV7-2
ASSLGSGGRASGELF
>TRBD2|TRBV5-6
ASSLRLAGGWDKNEQF
>-|TRBV12-3/TRBV12-4
ASSFFRSVRETQY
>-|TRBV6-2/TRBV6-3
ASSYSSQTRPNEQF
>TRBD1|TRBV20-1
SAPQGAFSYNEQF
>-|TRBV11-3
ASRMADTQY
>TRBD2|TRBV10-3
AIMSPGTSNEQF
>TRBD2|TRBV27
ASSPLGLAGVLNEQF
>-|TRBV27
ASSWWGDTEAF
>-|TRBV20-1
SARDVAEGNYNEQF
>-|TRBV20-1
SAGTRGAGNQPQH
>-|TRBV11-2
ASSPLETGYTGELF
>TRBD1|TRBV5-1
ASSLPGQGGTEAF
>TRBD2|TRBV27
AAGLAGSVEQF
>TRBD2|TRBV7-2
ASSFGESGTNTGELF
>TRBD1|TRBV29-1
SVLDRDYGYT
>-|TRBV20-1
SARTGPSYNEQF
>-|TRBV30
AWSVSGSMEKLF
>-|TRBV9
ASSPLFLPVNINNEQF
>-|TRBV29-1
SVGTGLISYNEQF
>-|TRBV6-2/TRBV6-3
ASRRAPQGEAF
>-|TRBV12-3/TRBV12-4
ASIQGLWTEAF
>-|TRBV29-1
SVGGQGGGYT
>TRBD1|TRBV4-3
ASSPEYRGTNYGYT
>-|TRBV9
ASSAANTGELF
>-|TRBV7-2
ASSLEGLLPYNEQF
>-|TRBV7-2
ASSIDINYGYT